This T cell receptor beta chain was identified during a study of T cells after yellow fever vaccination. General study findings and limits: Abundant clonotypes from the bulk population could have been carried over as contaminants into FACS-sorted repertoires. Post-booster repertoires again held most primary-vaccination clones (roughly 96% CD4, 88% CD8).

This clonotype has only a few counts. The antigen is unknown. MiXCR was run by TCRdb on the 5' RACE reads, yielding one entry per CDR3 protein. Of 50,000 or so distinct CDR3 sequences in the sample, approximately 6.5% were seen once. The CDR3 has 13 residues. Germline V gene sequence: CDR1 MNHNS, CDR2 SASEGT. The V and J ends lost 6 bases and 8 bases respectively, with 16 bases between them. This chain connects TRBV6-1 to TRBJ1-1; D gene ambiguous. This TCR came from a young man who received the YFV17D yellow fever vaccine. Sequencing used CD8+ T cells sorted from PBMCs, obtained on the day of the first yellow fever vaccination. For the CDR3, the DNA is TGTGCCAGCAGCCGAAAAATTCTGGGGGAAGCTTTCTTT. Translation: CASSRKILGEAFF.